Listed below are T cell receptor beta chains from one sample, sequenced in a study of blood T cell repertoires in COVID-19. Using immunoSEQ multiplex PCR, the repertoire was profiled, and TCRdb retains in-frame clones only, with some absent. The table includes around 150,000 clones, 85% detected once. What was sequenced was peripheral blood. The receptor set was obtained from a human donor with acute or convalescent COVID-19. The donor label of this sample is uncertain. The CDR3 runs from the conserved cysteine through the conserved F or W.

cdr3_length v_call cdr3_aa
17 TRBV5-5 CASSLRPSGGNTGELFF
15 TRBV7-2 CASSPQGGRTGELFF
17 TRBV5-4 CASSLAGISPYNSPLHF
14 TRBV6-5 CASSYSGGQETQYF
11 TRBV20-1 CSARSSGGYTF
15 TRBV6-2/TRBV6-3 CASSYSTVRGAEAFF
16 TRBV19 CASRQGQFSSYNEQFF
14 TRBV18 CASSPREFNYGYTF
19 TRBV7-3 CASSLTGQGAIGSYNEQFF
18 TRBV24-1 CATGKAGTGGVGSDTQYF
13 TRBV29-1 CSVPGQTIYGYTF
14 TRBV7-2 CASSFDRGRNEQFF
16 TRBV5-6 CASSFFGGPRNQPQHF
15 TRBV3-1/TRBV3-2 CASSQWGLDTGELFF
19 TRBV5-4 CASSWRLAGGPMAYNEQFF
16 TRBV19 CASSAVWQGGNQPQHF
13 TRBV7-3 CASSQGQNTEAFF
16 TRBV27 CASSPSDTSGANVLTF
15 TRBV18 CASSPGTGVNYGYTF